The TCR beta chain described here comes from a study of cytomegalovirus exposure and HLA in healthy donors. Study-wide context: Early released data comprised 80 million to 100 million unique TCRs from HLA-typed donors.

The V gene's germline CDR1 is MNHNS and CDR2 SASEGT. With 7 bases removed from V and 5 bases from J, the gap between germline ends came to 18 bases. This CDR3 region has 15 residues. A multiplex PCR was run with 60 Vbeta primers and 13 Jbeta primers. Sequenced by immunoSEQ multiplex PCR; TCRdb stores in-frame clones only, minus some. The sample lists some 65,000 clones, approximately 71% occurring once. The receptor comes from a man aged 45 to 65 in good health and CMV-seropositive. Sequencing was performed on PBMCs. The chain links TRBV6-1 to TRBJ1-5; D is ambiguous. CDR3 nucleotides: TGTGCCAGCATCCCGGGTATTAAACTTGATCAGCCCCAGCATTTT. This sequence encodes CASIPGIKLDQPQHF.